What follows are 20 T cell receptor beta chains derived from one specimen sequenced in a study of CD8 T cell repertoires and HIV-1 epitope variants. The data were produced by immunoSEQ multiplex PCR, yet TCRdb's version contains in-frame clones alone and is incomplete. The sample records thousands of clones, around 67% being singletons. For these receptors, no antigen is known. The specimen sequenced was cultured CD8+ T cells derived from PBMCs. These TCRs come from a male donor with HIV.

The chain carries TRBV2 and TRBJ1-3; 8 bases line up with TRBD1. This CDR3 comprises 16 residues. CDR1 and CDR2 from the germline V gene are SNHLY and FYNNEI. The J segment lost 4 bases and the V segment lost 1 base, leaving 6 bases of the junction unmatched. DNA for the CDR3: TGTGCCAGCAGTGAAGGGACAGGGTCTTCCGGAAACACCATATATTTT. Its translation is CASSEGTGSSGNTIYF.

The chain links TRBV28 to TRBJ1-2; no reliable D call. Germline V lookup: CDR1 MDHEN, CDR2 SYDVKM. This CDR3 region has 13 residues. V dropped 0 bases and J dropped 6 bases, with 8 bases sitting between them. For the CDR3, the DNA is TGTGCCAGCAGTTTATGGCAGCGCGATGGCTACACCTTC. It translates to CASSLWQRDGYTF.

The V call is TRBV27, the J call TRBJ1-6; D gene unclear. CDR3 length: 14 amino acids. Trimming removed 7 bases from V and 0 bases from J, with 7 bases in between. The germline gives CDR1 MNHEY, CDR2 SMNVEV (reference sequence). The CDR3 region has the DNA TGTGCCAGCAAGAAGAGCTCCTATAATTCACCCCTCCACTTT. The encoded protein is CASKKSSYNSPLHF.

The V gene is TRBV19, the J gene TRBJ1-3, with no clear D. This CDR3 spans 14 amino acids. The ends were cut back, 0 bases at V and 3 bases at J, with 6 bases in the middle. CDR1 is LNHDA and CDR2 is SQIVND in the germline V gene (reference sequence). The CDR3 DNA sequence: TGTGCCAGTAGTATAGACGGATATGGAAACACCATATATTTT. Encoded protein: CASSIDGYGNTIYF. The full variable domain, with the rest looked up from reference TRBV19 and TRBJ1-3, is DGGITQSPKYLFRKEGQNVTLSCEQNLNHDAMYWYRQDPGQGLRLIYYSQIVNDFQKGDIAEGYSVSREKKESFPLTVTSAQKNPTAFYLCASSIDGYGNTIYFGEGSWLTVV.

This clone is a singleton in its sample. CDR3 in amino acids: CASSQGGSYQETQYF. The CDR3 DNA is TGTGCCAGCTCCCAAGGGGGGAGCTACCAAGAGACCCAGTACTTC. The genes are TRBV11-3 and TRBJ2-5; either TRBD1 or TRBD2 may supply D (6 bases each). CDR1 is SGHNT, CDR2 YENEEA, per germline. V was trimmed by 8 bases and J by 0 bases, leaving 16 bases between them. The CDR3 runs to 15 residues.

The J gene is TRBJ1-1, the V gene TRBV4-3; D is ambiguous. V lost 0 bases to trimming and J lost 4 bases, with 9 bases between them. CDR3 length: 14 amino acids. Looked up from germline, CDR1 is LGHNA and CDR2 is YSLEER. CDR3: CASSQESGGTEAFF. CDR3 bases: TGCGCCAGCAGCCAAGAGTCTGGCGGCACTGAAGCTTTCTTT.

The V and J genes are TRBV27 and TRBJ2-7; D is unresolved. The CDR3 loop spans 15 amino acids. Germline V gene lookup returns CDR1 MNHEY and CDR2 SMNVEV (reference sequence). V lost 6 bases and J 1 base, leaving 16 bases between the germline ends. CDR3 in amino acids: CASSPEGRLSYEQYF. The DNA for the CDR3 is TGTGCCAGCAGCCCAGAAGGCAGGCTGTCCTACGAGCAGTACTTC.

This rearrangement joins TRBV5-8 to TRBJ1-2; D is ambiguous. V dropped 4 bases and J dropped 3 bases, with 19 bases sitting between them. Looked up from germline, CDR1 is SGHTS and CDR2 is YDEGEE. CDR3 length: 16 amino acids. CDR3 residues: CASSPWPVELDYGYTF. Here the CDR3 DNA reads TGTGCCAGCAGCCCTTGGCCGGTAGAATTGGACTATGGCTACACCTTC.

The rearrangement links TRBV30 to TRBJ2-7; TRBD1 aligns across 7 bases. Germline V gene data show CDR1 as GTSNPN and CDR2 as SVGIG (reference sequence). Germline trimming cut 0 bases from V and 3 bases from J; bases unmatched to any gene: 2. The CDR3 spans 13 residues. The CDR3 DNA reads TGTGCCTGGAGTGTACGACAGGGCTACGAGCAGTACTTC. This gives the protein CAWSVRQGYEQYF.

The V call is TRBV5-6, the J call TRBJ2-3, with no clear D. The CDR3 is 12 amino acids. V was clipped by 3 bases and J by 5 bases, with 7 bases between them. Germline CDR1 SGHDT, CDR2 YYEEEE. The CDR3 DNA reads TGTGCCAGCAGCTGGGTCAGAGATACGCAGTATTTT. This sequence encodes CASSWVRDTQYF.

This clone has just a few counts. The V gene is TRBV27, the J gene TRBJ2-7, with TRBD2 identical over 11 bases. With 1 base clipped from V and 2 bases from J, the junction kept 7 bases outside the gene matches. In germline, CDR1 is MNHEY, CDR2 SMNVEV (reference sequence). The CDR3 totals 17 residues. CDR3 coding DNA: TGTGCCAGCAGTTTATTACTAGCGGGAGTATCGACCTACGAGCAGTACTTC. Encoded protein: CASSLLLAGVSTYEQYF.

The gene calls are TRBV7-9 and TRBJ2-1; D gene unclear. V was cut by 5 bases and J by 7 bases, with 9 bases left in between. The V gene's germline CDR1 is SEHNR and CDR2 FQNEAQ (reference sequence). The CDR3 spans 12 residues. This CDR3 is CASSPLWNEQFF. Written as DNA, the CDR3 is TGTGCCAGCAGCCCCCTCTGGAATGAGCAGTTCTTC. Full variable domain (outside the CDR3, taken from reference TRBV7-9 and TRBJ2-1): DTGVSQNPRHKITKRGQNVTFRCDPISEHNRLYWYRQTLGQGPEFLTYFQNEAQLEKSRLLSDRFSAERPKGSFSTLEIQRTEQGDSAMYLCASSPLWNEQFFGPGTRLTVL.

This clone was seen just once. This chain links TRBV19 with TRBJ2-1, with D perhaps TRBD1 (6 bases). Looked up from germline, CDR1 is LNHDA and CDR2 is SQIVND (reference sequence). With 5 bases removed from V and 4 bases from J, the gap between germline ends came to 15 bases. The CDR3 extends over 15 amino acids. This CDR3 is CASSFGQLSYNEQFF. The DNA of the CDR3 is TGTGCCAGTAGTTTTGGACAGTTGAGTTACAATGAGCAGTTCTTC. The full variable domain, rest sourced from reference TRBV19 and TRBJ2-1, is DGGITQSPKYLFRKEGQNVTLSCEQNLNHDAMYWYRQDPGQGLRLIYYSQIVNDFQKGDIAEGYSVSREKKESFPLTVTSAQKNPTAFYLCASSFGQLSYNEQFFGPGTRLTVL.

The V gene is TRBV6-6, the J gene TRBJ1-2; D is ambiguous. The CDR3 length is 15 residues. Germline values: CDR1 MNHNY, CDR2 SVGAGI (reference sequence). V lost 5 bases to trimming and J lost 4 bases, with 17 bases between them. DNA of the CDR3: TGTGCCAGCAGTACGGACGGAGTTGGACTCTATGGCTACACCTTC. It encodes CASSTDGVGLYGYTF.

The chain carries TRBV29-1 and TRBJ2-7; 9 nucleotides match TRBD1. V lost 5 bases, J lost 4 bases, and 9 bases stayed unmatched. This CDR3 has 14 residues. The germline V gene has CDR1 SQVTM and CDR2 ANQGSEA. CDR3 region: CSVLLGTGLYEQYF. CDR3 DNA: TGCAGCGTTTTGCTCGGGACAGGGTTGTACGAGCAGTACTTC.

This clone has just a few counts. The gene calls are TRBV5-4 and TRBJ1-5, with 8 bases lining up with TRBD1. V was clipped by 10 bases and J by 3 bases; unmatched bases: 6. This CDR3 is built from 13 residues. Germline V lookup: CDR1 SGHNT, CDR2 YYREEE (reference sequence). Here the CDR3 DNA reads TGTGCCTACCGGGACAGGAACAATCAGCCCCAGCATTTT. Residues: CAYRDRNNQPQHF.

The chain recombines TRBV19 with TRBJ2-2, with 8 bases identical to TRBD1. Unmatched junction bases numbered 3, after V lost 3 bases and J lost 3 bases. This CDR3 is built from 15 residues. Germline CDR1 and CDR2: LNHDA and SQIVND (reference sequence). In DNA form, the CDR3 reads TGTGCCAGTAGTATGTGGGGACAGGACACCGGGGAGCTGTTTTTT. It specifies CASSMWGQDTGELFF.

CDR3 sequence: CASSPTSGIYEQYF. Written as DNA, the CDR3 is TGTGCCAGCAGCCCGACTAGCGGGATCTACGAGCAGTACTTC. The rearrangement joins TRBV7-9 to TRBJ2-7; 11 bases line up with TRBD2. Germline trimming cut 5 bases from V and 3 bases from J; bases unmatched to any gene: 3. The CDR3 length is 14 residues. The germline V gene has CDR1 SEHNR and CDR2 FQNEAQ (reference sequence).

This rearrangement joins TRBV21-1 to TRBJ2-3. TRBV21-1 is given as a pseudogene. The CDR3 is 18 residues long. The CDR3 coding sequence is TGTGCCAGCAGCAAAGTGGAAGACCGGGGCCATCCCACAGATACGCAGTATTTT. Translation gives CASSKVEDRGHPTDTQYF.

This clone was counted a few times. This rearrangement joins TRBV5-1 to TRBJ2-1, with 8 bases lining up with TRBD1. V lost 5 bases and J lost 4; bases outside the gene matches: 8. This CDR3 has 15 residues. CDR1 and CDR2 (germline): SGHRS, YFSETQ. The CDR3 protein is CASSSGTGEYNEQFF. CDR3 sequence (DNA): TGCGCCAGCAGTTCCGGGACAGGCGAATACAATGAGCAGTTCTTC.